This entry concerns a single TCR beta chain. The target of this receptor is not known. No base quality information exists; no much larger clone differs at one position. The trial excluded patients who had a history of autoimmune disease or were on systemic immunosuppression. Peripheral blood for TCR sequencing was collected from all dose cohorts at baseline, on cycle 4 day 1, and on cycle 7 day 1. Samples were obtained from an open-label, multicenter, first-in-human phase I dose-escalation trial of ivuxolimab. Adults with locally advanced or metastatic melanoma, renal cell carcinoma, hepatocellular carcinoma or head and neck squamous cell carcinoma were enrolled in the trial. Before TCR sequencing, CD4+ and CD8+ T cells were separately sorted from peripheral blood. This entry belongs to a study of OX40 agonist ivuxolimab in advanced cancers. Looking at the study overall: Ivuxolimab was an agonistic, fully human IgG2 monoclonal antibody directed against OX40 (CD134), a costimulatory receptor. Intravenous ivuxolimab was administered to patients every 2 weeks at six dose levels: 0.01, 0.1, 0.3, 1.5, 3 and 10 mg/kg. Of the 50 or so patients in dose escalation, about 20 had hepatocellular carcinoma, some 15 had melanoma, 9 had renal cell carcinoma and 9 had head and neck cancer. In the dose-escalation cohort, around four fifths of patients were male, and the mean age was approximately 60 years with a range of about 20 to 79. Patients were allowed to have had prior anti-PD-1, anti-PD-L1 or anti-CTLA-4 therapy, and approximately 40% of the dose-escalation patients had been treated with checkpoint inhibitors. Partial responses were achieved by three dose-escalation patients, of whom one had hepatocellular carcinoma and two had cutaneous melanoma. Peripheral TCRbeta sequencing aimed to test whether ivuxolimab altered TCR sequence diversity and caused clonal T-cell expansion. The monotherapy dose-escalation portion (N ≈ 52 patients) of the phase I ivuxolimab trial is reported in the paper.

Genomic DNA was extracted from sorted cells for sequencing of the TCRbeta CDR3 region. The immunoSEQ Assay was used to sequence the TCRbeta CDR3 regions. Here the immuneACCESS table is served through TCRdb, limited to in-frame sequences with V and J called. Missing clones are a known gap in these copies; in checked studies unresolved V genes cover under half, and the rest lacks a known reason. This sample has fewer than 75,000 clones in its table, and around nine tenths of those were observed once. Around 0.61% of the sample rests with the top ten. The study at large found these results: Low levels of normalized T-cell clonal expansion were also shown by some nonresponding patients. After ivuxolimab, CD8+ T cells had more expanded clones than CD4+ T cells on average. Antigen specificity was not determined for the clonally expanded peripheral T cells. In the 0.1-3.0 mg/kg groups, partial responders were among the patients with the lowest normalized peripheral clonal expansion, particularly in CD8+ T cells. At doses from 0.1 to 3.0 mg/kg, clonal expansion was seen in both CD4+ and CD8+ blood T cells between baseline and week 6.

Cut back by 4 bases and 0 bases, the V and J ends lie 15 bases apart. CDR3 length: 16 amino acids, cysteine to phenylalanine. The entry retains the CDR3 DNA only, 48 bases that are in frame from base 1. CDR1 and CDR2 are drawn from the germline V gene (reference sequence): LNHDA, SQIVND. The sequences come from CD4+ or CD8+ T cells sorted from blood, collected in a trial of the OX40 agonist ivuxolimab. Recombination linked TRBV19 to TRBJ1-1; there is no confident call for the D gene. This TCR was recovered from an adult with an advanced solid tumor such as melanoma, head and neck, liver or kidney cancer. For the CDR3, the sequence is CASSKREGPMNTEAFF. The DNA reads TGTGCCAGTAGTAAGAGGGAGGGCCCCATGAACACTGAAGCTTTCTTT.